One sample yielded the 9 T cell receptor beta chains listed below, sequenced in a study of T cell responses to AZD1222 COVID-19 vaccine. Using immunoSEQ multiplex PCR, the repertoire was profiled, and TCRdb retains in-frame clones only, with some absent. The sample carries under 130,000 clones, about 94% recorded once. The material sequenced was peripheral blood, taken on day 0 of AZD1222 vaccination. The source of these receptors is an adult in good health.

The CDR3 sequence: CASSVAASVLGDTQYF. CDR3 DNA sequence: TGTGCCAGCAGCGTAGCGGCTAGCGTTCTAGGAGATACGCAGTATTTT. This sequence joins TRBV9 and TRBJ2-3; D is perhaps TRBD2 (6 bases). Between the trimmed V and J ends, which lost 0 bases and 5 bases, there was a span of 16 bases. CDR3 length equals 16 residues. Germline CDR1 SGDLS, CDR2 YYNGEE.

The V gene is TRBV6-2 or TRBV6-3, the J gene TRBJ1-2, with TRBD1 matching over 7 bases. V shed 4 bases and J 8 bases; nucleotides not matched to a gene: 7. The CDR3 contains 13 residues. Germline V lookup: CDR1 MNHEY, CDR2 SVGEGT. The CDR3, as DNA: TGTGCCAGCAGTTCACAGGACAGGTTGGGCTACACCTTC. Translated: CASSSQDRLGYTF.

This chain joins TRBV27 and TRBJ2-7; 7 nucleotides agree with TRBD1. Germline CDR1 MNHEY, CDR2 SMNVEV (reference sequence). J lost 0 bases, V lost 5 bases, and 7 bases had no gene match. The CDR3 sequence is 15 residues long. The CDR3 DNA sequence: TGTGCCAGCAGTACTCACCGGGACAGCTCCTACGAGCAGTACTTC. Residues: CASSTHRDSSYEQYF.

The rearrangement links TRBV5-1 to TRBJ1-2, with 8 bases identical to TRBD1. Germline values: CDR1 SGHRS, CDR2 YFSETQ. The J segment lost 7 bases and the V segment lost 7 bases, leaving 12 bases of the junction unmatched. The CDR3 is 14 amino acids. CDR3 DNA sequence: TGCGCCAGCGGTTCTGAACAGGGGGGGATTGGCTACACCTTC. Its translation is CASGSEQGGIGYTF.

The chain links TRBV7-8 to TRBJ1-6; D gene uncertain. Germline values: CDR1 SGHVS, CDR2 FQNEAQ. V was trimmed by 5 bases and J by 7 bases, leaving 3 bases between them. This CDR3 is 11 amino acids long. CDR3 region: CASSDNSPLHF. DNA for the CDR3: TGTGCCAGCAGCGACAATTCACCCCTCCACTTT.

This chain connects TRBV9 to TRBJ2-7, with 9 positions matching TRBD2. Trimming took 0 bases from V and 4 from J; bases not matched to a gene: 17. This CDR3 comprises 19 residues. Germline V lookup: CDR1 SGDLS, CDR2 YYNGEE. The CDR3 is CASSVGPFREAGGKYEQYF. CDR3 bases: TGTGCCAGCAGCGTAGGACCTTTTCGGGAAGCGGGGGGCAAGTACGAGCAGTACTTC.

The chain uses TRBV28 and TRBJ1-5; 8 bases match TRBD1. Per germline, CDR1 MDHEN and CDR2 SYDVKM. This CDR3 is built from 16 residues. With 6 bases clipped from V and 2 bases from J, the junction kept 9 bases outside the gene matches. This CDR3 is CASRPDRDFRNQPQHF. As DNA, the CDR3 is TGTGCCAGCAGGCCGGACAGGGATTTTCGCAATCAGCCCCAGCATTTT.

The gene calls are TRBV24-1 and TRBJ1-4; a weak D match, TRBD1 (5 bases). V shed 0 bases and J shed 0 bases, with 10 bases lying between them. Germline CDR1 and CDR2: KGHDR and SFDVKD. This CDR3 spans 17 amino acids. CDR3 amino acids: CATSDLKVTATNEKLFF. The CDR3 DNA reads TGTGCCACCAGTGATTTGAAGGTGACAGCAACTAATGAAAAACTGTTTTTT.

The chain is built from TRBV5-1 and TRBJ2-1; weak D call: TRBD1 (6 bases). Trimming shortened V by 2 bases and J by 0 bases, and 12 bases separated the two germline ends. This CDR3 comprises 16 residues. CDR1 is SGHRS and CDR2 is YFSETQ in the germline V gene. Here the CDR3 reads CASSFRTDLSYNEQFF. In DNA form, the CDR3 reads TGCGCCAGCAGCTTTCGGACAGATCTCTCCTACAATGAGCAGTTCTTC.